This TCR beta chain emerged from a study of human T cells and chemical hapten exposure. Study information: For the approximately 23-week duration of the study, patients were given weekly doses of diphenylcyclopropenone on the scalp. The patients were mostly female; they had alopecia areata, totalis or universalis.

A few counts support this clonotype. Time point specified: patch test 2, 6 weeks after DPC sensitization. The treatment was: therapeutic diphenylcyclopropenone sensitization with weekly scalp DPC. The V gene end was trimmed by 0 bases and the J gene end by 7 bases; junction bases not matched to a gene: 8. The CDR3 is 16 residues long. CDR1 and CDR2 from the germline V gene are SGHDT and YYEEEE. MiXCR, applied by TCRdb to the RACE reads, yields one record per CDR3 protein. The profile shows roughly 84,000 distinct CDR3 sequences, about 10% of them singletons. The chain combines TRBV5-6 with TRBJ1-5, with 9 positions matching TRBD1. The clonotype comes from a woman between 50 and 59 years old with alopecia areata. Some clones in this sample may be carry-over from other donors' samples. The specimen comprised whole blood, sampled in connection with sensitization to the hapten diphenylcyclopropenone (DPC). CDR3 nucleotide sequence: TGTGCCAGCAGCTTGGGACCAACAGGGGGCAGCCAGCCCCAGCATTTT. Amino acid sequence: CASSLGPTGGSQPQHF.